A single sample is the source of the 30 T cell receptor beta chains below, sequenced in a study of OX40 agonist ivuxolimab in advanced cancers. Data came from immunoSEQ multiplex PCR; TCRdb stores just in-frame clones and leaves some out. The sample carries some 38,000 clones, roughly 90% recorded once. The source was CD4+ or CD8+ T cells sorted from blood, collected in a trial of the OX40 agonist ivuxolimab. The receptors originated from an adult with an advanced solid tumor such as melanoma, head and neck, liver or kidney cancer.

V usage is TRBV15 and J usage is TRBJ1-5; D not resolved. This CDR3 comprises 15 residues. Germline lookup yields CDR1 LNHNV and CDR2 YYDKDF (reference sequence). The ends were cut back, 1 base at V and 6 bases at J, with 13 bases in the middle. CDR3 amino acids: CATSRGMESGQPQHF. CDR3 DNA: TGTGCCACCAGCAGAGGTATGGAGAGCGGTCAGCCCCAGCATTTT.

Worth noting for this clone: Other nucleotide sequences in the sample specify the same CDR3. The gene calls are TRBV5-1 and TRBJ1-2; D is uncertain. Trimming stripped 0 bases from V and 1 base from J, with 4 bases between. The CDR3 spans 13 residues. Per the germline V gene, CDR1 is SGHRS and CDR2 is YFSETQ. The CDR3 sequence: CASSLGVNYGYTF. The CDR3 DNA follows: TGCGCCAGCAGCTTGGGGGTTAACTATGGCTACACCTTC.

This rearrangement joins TRBV11-2 to TRBJ1-6, with D maybe TRBD1 (5 bases). This CDR3 comprises 16 residues. The V gene's germline CDR1 is SGHAT and CDR2 FQNNGV. Trimming left V 5 bases short and J 6 bases short, with 17 bases between. In DNA, the CDR3 is TGTGCCAGCAGCCACTTTCGTGGGACCTCTAATTCACCCCTCCACTTT. It yields the protein CASSHFRGTSNSPLHF. Full variable domain (outside the CDR3, taken from reference TRBV11-2 and TRBJ1-6): EAGVAQSPRYKIIEKRQSVAFWCNPISGHATLYWYQQILGQGPKLLIQFQNNGVVDDSQLPKDRFSAERLKGVDSTLKIQPAKLEDSAVYLCASSHFRGTSNSPLHFGNGTRLTVT.

The chain employs TRBV5-6 and TRBJ2-5, with 7 nucleotides matching TRBD1. This CDR3 is 15 amino acids long. Trimming removed 0 bases from V and 2 bases from J; junction bases left unmatched: 4. CDR1 SGHDT and CDR2 YYEEEE come from the germline V gene. The CDR3 nucleotides are TGTGCCAGCAGCTTGGCCCTGGGACAGCAAGAGACCCAGTACTTC. Translation gives CASSLALGQQETQYF.

The chain carries TRBV6-1 and TRBJ2-2; unclear D gene. Germline lookup yields CDR1 MNHNS and CDR2 SASEGT. V was clipped by 2 bases and J by 2 bases, with 15 bases between them. CDR3 length: 17 amino acids. The CDR3 bases are TGTGCCAGCAGTGAACATTGGGCAGGCTCAAACACCGGGGAGCTGTTTTTT. Its protein is CASSEHWAGSNTGELFF.

The chain has TRBV6-1 and TRBJ2-5, with no clear D. V lost 5 bases and J lost 1, with 8 bases in between. This CDR3 has 13 amino acids. CDR1 and CDR2 (germline): MNHNS, SASEGT. For the CDR3, the DNA is TGTGCCAGCAGTAGTCAGCTCCAAGAGACCCAGTACTTC. Its translation: CASSSQLQETQYF.

This clone was picked up one time. The chain combines TRBV11-2 with TRBJ1-1; no firm D call. V lost 5 bases and J lost 11, with 18 bases in between. Per the germline V gene, CDR1 is SGHAT and CDR2 is FQNNGV. The CDR3 covers 13 residues. In nucleotides, the CDR3 is TGTGCCAGCAGCCAAGGACCCGGTACCGCGGCTTTCTTT. This translates into CASSQGPGTAAFF. Filled out from reference TRBV11-2 and TRBJ1-1, the complete variable domain reads EAGVAQSPRYKIIEKRQSVAFWCNPISGHATLYWYQQILGQGPKLLIQFQNNGVVDDSQLPKDRFSAERLKGVDSTLKIQPAKLEDSAVYLCASSQGPGTAAFFGQGTRLTVV.

The chain combines TRBV18 with TRBJ1-2; tentative D call: TRBD1 (5 bases). This CDR3 is built from 16 residues. CDR1 KGHSH and CDR2 LQKENI come from the germline V gene. V was trimmed by 3 bases and J by 2 bases, leaving 16 bases between them. The chain's CDR3 is CASSPRQTRTNYGYTF. CDR3 DNA: TGTGCCAGCTCACCGAGACAGACCCGTACAAACTATGGCTACACCTTC.

This clone was observed a single time. This CDR3 fails to terminate in the conserved phenylalanine or tryptophan, so it likely reflects a read error. Because the CDR3's place on the DNA is in doubt, the DNA is left out and the CDR3 is given as listed by TCRdb. The chain has TRBV7-5 and TRBJ1-6. TRBV7-5 is marked as a pseudogene. The CDR3 contains 17 residues when both ends are counted. The CDR3 reads CVRSLAPRDIRWSPLHL.

This clone is a singleton in its sample. This chain links TRBV9 with TRBJ1-2; 11 bases map to TRBD1. V shed 3 bases, J shed 6 bases, and the junction held 7 bases outside the gene matches. Germline CDR1 reads SGDLS; CDR2 reads YYNGEE. The CDR3 loop spans 15 amino acids. DNA for the CDR3: TGTGCCAGCAGCGCGGGACAGGGGGTCGTAGATGGCTACACCTTC. Amino acid sequence: CASSAGQGVVDGYTF.

The V gene is TRBV19, the J gene TRBJ1-1, with unresolved D. Germline lookup yields CDR1 LNHDA and CDR2 SQIVND (reference sequence). The CDR3 totals 13 residues. Deletions cut 2 bases from V and 10 bases from J, with 14 bases between. In DNA form, the CDR3 reads TGTGCCAGTAGTATAAGCGTTGTCGTCGGAGCTTTCTTT. This sequence encodes CASSISVVVGAFF.

The V and J genes are TRBV2 and TRBJ1-1; D is perhaps TRBD1 (6 bases). Germline V gene sequence: CDR1 SNHLY, CDR2 FYNNEI. Trimming shortened V by 7 bases and J by 1 base, and 10 bases separated the two germline ends. The CDR3 is 13 amino acids. In DNA, the CDR3 is TGTGCCAGCAAAAACAGGGAGAACACTGAAGCTTTCTTT. It translates to CASKNRENTEAFF.

V is TRBV15 and J is TRBJ1-4; D gene uncertain. Trimming removed 0 bases from V and 0 bases from J, with 20 bases in between. There are 20 residues in the CDR3. Germline assignment: CDR1 LNHNV and CDR2 YYDKDF (reference sequence). The CDR3 region is CATSRDVPRAIPATNEKLFF. CDR3 bases: TGTGCCACCAGCAGAGATGTCCCCAGAGCGATACCTGCAACTAATGAAAAACTGTTTTTT.

The J gene is TRBJ1-1, the V gene TRBV6-4; possible D gene TRBD1, 6 bases. Trimming shortened V by 0 bases and J by 4 bases, and 21 bases separated the two germline ends. The CDR3 has 18 residues. From germline, CDR1 is MRHNA and CDR2 SNTAGT. The CDR3 nucleotides read TGTGCCAGCAGTGACTCCCCTGAAGTGGGGGGCGCGGGCACTGAAGCTTTCTTT. Protein sequence: CASSDSPEVGGAGTEAFF.

This clone was seen just once. J is TRBJ2-4 and V is TRBV19; D unclear. Trimming stripped 0 bases from V and 0 bases from J, with 12 bases between. The CDR3 extends over 17 amino acids. The V gene's germline CDR1 is LNHDA and CDR2 SQIVND (reference sequence). CDR3 loop: CASSIDLWNLAKNIQYF. In nucleotides, the CDR3 is TGTGCCAGTAGTATAGATCTTTGGAATCTAGCCAAAAACATTCAGTACTTC.

J is TRBJ1-5 and V is TRBV27, with D possibly matching TRBD1 (6 bases). The germline V and J ends were trimmed by 3 bases and 9 bases, with 18 bases remaining between them. The CDR3 spans 15 residues. Germline V gene sequence: CDR1 MNHEY, CDR2 SMNVEV (reference sequence). CDR3 sequence reads: CASSLTGTSERPQHF. The CDR3 coding sequence is TGTGCCAGCAGTTTGACCGGGACAAGCGAAAGGCCCCAGCATTTT.

The chain has TRBV4-1 and TRBJ2-3; 13 nucleotides align to TRBD2. This CDR3 is 17 amino acids long. J lost 4 bases, V lost 1 base, and 5 bases had no gene match. The V gene's germline CDR1 is MGHRA and CDR2 YSYEKL. The CDR3 is CASSQARLAGGPDTQYF. In nucleotides, the CDR3 is TGCGCCAGCAGCCAAGCCCGACTAGCGGGGGGCCCAGATACGCAGTATTTT.

The rearrangement joins TRBV6-5 to TRBJ1-5; 10 nucleotides align to TRBD1. The CDR3 spans 14 residues. CDR1 and CDR2 from the germline V gene are MNHEY and SVGAGI. Trimming took 6 bases from V and 7 from J; bases not matched to a gene: 6. The CDR3 bases are TGTGCCAGCAGAAACGGACAGGGGGAGCAGCCCCAGCATTTT. Protein product: CASRNGQGEQPQHF.

The rearrangement uses TRBV4-3 and TRBJ1-1; D perhaps matches TRBD1 (6 bases). Germline V lookup: CDR1 LGHNA, CDR2 YSLEER. The germline V and J ends were trimmed by 0 bases and 9 bases, with 17 bases remaining between them. The CDR3 covers 15 residues. CDR3 region: CASSQESGGVGKAFF. The DNA of the CDR3 is TGCGCCAGCAGCCAAGAATCGGGGGGCGTCGGGAAAGCTTTCTTT.

The chain employs TRBV27 and TRBJ2-7; D gene ambiguous. The V and J ends lost 6 bases and 1 base respectively, with 10 bases between them. This CDR3 has 13 residues. CDR1 and CDR2 from the germline V gene are MNHEY and SMNVEV (reference sequence). CDR3 loop: CASRYRESYEQYF. The CDR3 region has the DNA TGTGCCAGCAGATATAGGGAATCCTACGAGCAGTACTTC.

The chain is built from TRBV10-2 and TRBJ1-2; 8 nucleotides match TRBD1. In germline, CDR1 is WSHSY, CDR2 SAAADI. V shed 0 bases and J 4 bases; nucleotides not matched to a gene: 4. The CDR3 loop spans 15 amino acids. CDR3 DNA: TGCGCCAGCAGTGAGTCCCGGACAGGGAGCTATGGCTACACCTTC. It codes for CASSESRTGSYGYTF.

The rearrangement links TRBV19 to TRBJ1-4; D remains unclear. The CDR3 sequence is 14 residues long. Germline V gives CDR1 LNHDA, CDR2 SQIVND (reference sequence). V lost 7 bases to trimming and J lost 7 bases, with 16 bases between them. The CDR3 here is CASMDGRTVEKLFF. The CDR3 DNA is TGTGCCAGTATGGACGGCCGGACGGTTGAAAAACTGTTTTTT.

V and J are TRBV5-1 and TRBJ2-3; TRBD1 is a possible D gene (5 bases). CDR1 is SGHRS and CDR2 is YFSETQ in the germline V gene. Trimming stripped 2 bases from V and 5 bases from J, with 12 bases between. This CDR3 has 14 residues. The DNA for the CDR3 is TGCGCCAGCAGCTTAGGGGTTTCGGGAGATACGCAGTATTTT. Its protein is CASSLGVSGDTQYF.

The chain recombines TRBV11-2 with TRBJ2-3; no clear D gene. Trimming shortened V by 5 bases and J by 4 bases, and 10 bases separated the two germline ends. This CDR3 spans 13 amino acids. Germline V gene data show CDR1 as SGHAT and CDR2 as FQNNGV. The CDR3 DNA sequence: TGTGCCAGCAGCCCCCCTACCCCAGATACGCAGTATTTT. Protein: CASSPPTPDTQYF.

Here the CDR3 reads CASSREGGTEAFF. DNA for the CDR3: TGTGCCAGCAGCCGTGAGGGTGGCACTGAAGCTTTCTTT. The V and J genes are TRBV7-9 and TRBJ1-1; no reliable D call. The CDR3 runs to 13 residues. The germline V gene encodes CDR1 SEHNR and CDR2 FQNEAQ (reference sequence). V was cut by 5 bases and J by 4 bases, with 11 bases left in between.

The V and J genes are TRBV27 and TRBJ1-1; D may be TRBD1 (5 bases). The CDR3 spans 14 residues. Germline V gives CDR1 MNHEY, CDR2 SMNVEV (reference sequence). V dropped 5 bases and J dropped 3 bases, with 13 bases sitting between them. CDR3 DNA sequence: TGTGCCAGCAGTCTACGACAGAAGGACACTGAAGCTTTCTTT. Translation: CASSLRQKDTEAFF.

This chain uses TRBV7-2 with TRBJ2-2, with D maybe TRBD2 (7 bases). Germline V CDR1 and CDR2: SGHTA, FQGNSA. V gave up 1 base and J gave up 9 bases, with 9 bases separating them. The CDR3 loop spans 13 amino acids. The CDR3 is CASSLGGGRELFF. CDR3 DNA sequence: TGTGCCAGCAGCTTAGGGGGGGGCAGGGAGCTGTTTTTT.

The chain is built from TRBV28 and TRBJ2-1; no reliable D call. CDR3 length equals 12 residues. Germline CDR1 and CDR2: MDHEN and SYDVKM. Trimming removed 5 bases from V and 6 bases from J, with 8 bases in between. CDR3 DNA: TGTGCCAGCAGTCCAGCTGCCAATGAGCAGTTCTTC. Amino acid sequence: CASSPAANEQFF.

This clone was seen a single time. The chain links TRBV6-5 to TRBJ2-3, with 7 bases that match TRBD2. The germline CDR1 and CDR2 sequences are MNHEY and SVGAGI. CDR3 length equals 12 residues. J gave up 8 bases and V 4 bases, and 3 bases lay outside the gene matches. In DNA, the CDR3 is TGTGCCAGCAGTTCGACGGGGGGTACGCAGTATTTT. This translates into CASSSTGGTQYF.

The chain couples TRBV6-5 to TRBJ1-5; D perhaps matches TRBD1 (5 bases). The CDR3 is 14 residues long. The V end lost 7 bases, the J end lost 7 bases, and 17 bases lay between the germline ends. The germline V gene encodes CDR1 MNHEY and CDR2 SVGAGI. In DNA, the CDR3 is TGTGCCAGCACCCCGGCGTCAGGGTTCCAGCCCCAGCATTTT. Its translation is CASTPASGFQPQHF.